Listed here are 10 T cell receptor beta chains from one sample, sequenced in a study of human T cells and chemical hapten exposure. A single record per CDR3 protein comes from TCRdb applying MiXCR to the RACE reads. The table shows tens of thousands of distinct CDR3 sequences, with roughly a tenth occurring only once. Described time point: pre-sensitization, week 0. As to treatment: therapeutic diphenylcyclopropenone sensitization with weekly scalp DPC. This material consisted of whole blood, taken in connection with sensitization to the hapten diphenylcyclopropenone (DPC). These receptors were collected from a woman in her thirties or forties with alopecia areata. Some clones in this sample may be carry-over from other donors' samples.

Ten or more counts support this clonotype. The chain uses TRBV12-3 or TRBV12-4 and TRBJ2-7, with D perhaps matching TRBD1 (6 bases). This CDR3 region has 14 residues. With 6 bases removed from V and 2 bases from J, the gap between germline ends came to 14 bases. The CDR3 DNA is TGTGCCAGCAGGTTAAGGGGGTCTACCTACGAGCAGTACTTC. Residues: CASRLRGSTYEQYF.

This clonotype was seen ten or more times. This chain joins TRBV7-2 and TRBJ2-1; D gene ambiguous. The germline V and J ends were trimmed by 3 bases and 0 bases, with 9 bases remaining between them. The CDR3 is made up of 15 amino acids. Germline V gene sequence: CDR1 SGHTA, CDR2 FQGNSA. DNA for the CDR3: TGTGCCAGCAGCTTCTCCGGTTTCTCCTACAATGAGCAGTTCTTC. It specifies CASSFSGFSYNEQFF.

This clonotype was found a few times. The chain has TRBV10-3 and TRBJ1-3; D is unclear. V was shortened by 6 bases and J by 0 bases, with 12 bases between the two germline ends. The CDR3 covers 15 residues. Looked up from germline, CDR1 is ENHRY and CDR2 is SYGVKD. The CDR3 DNA reads as TGTGCCATCAGAAAGGAGGGAATCTCTGGAAACACCATATATTTT. Its translation: CAIRKEGISGNTIYF.

The J gene is TRBJ2-7, the V gene TRBV12-3 or TRBV12-4; D gene unclear. V lost 7 bases, J lost 2 bases, and 12 bases lay in between. The CDR3 spans 13 residues. In DNA, the CDR3 is TGTGCCAGCACCCCCGCGCCCCCCTACGAGCAGTACTTC. It yields the protein CASTPAPPYEQYF.

J is TRBJ1-1 and V is TRBV18, with D tentatively TRBD1 (5 bases). The V and J ends lost 3 bases and 1 base respectively, with 12 bases between them. The CDR3 runs 15 residues. CDR1 KGHSH and CDR2 LQKENI come from the germline V gene. This CDR3 reads CASSPGDYPNTEAFF. CDR3 bases: TGTGCCAGCTCACCCGGGGACTACCCGAACACTGAAGCTTTCTTT.

This clonotype came up many times. The V call is TRBV20-1, the J call TRBJ2-7; D might be TRBD2 (6 bases). CDR1 is DFQATT and CDR2 is SNEGSKA in the germline V gene (reference sequence). V shed 5 bases and J shed 3 bases, with 23 bases lying between them. The CDR3 contains 16 residues. The DNA of the CDR3 is TGCAGTGCTTATCCGGGACTCCCCACTCAGAACTACGAGCAGTACTTC. Its translation: CSAYPGLPTQNYEQYF.

This clonotype was detected many times. V is TRBV6-5 and J is TRBJ2-3; the D gene is possibly TRBD1 (5 bases). V was trimmed by 2 bases and J by 2 bases, leaving 8 bases between them. CDR3 size: 14 residues. Per germline, CDR1 MNHEY and CDR2 SVGAGI. The CDR3 DNA is TGTGCCAGCAGTTACGTAGGGGCCACAGATACGCAGTATTTT. It specifies CASSYVGATDTQYF.

This clonotype was recorded a few times. The CDR3 DNA sequence: TGCGCCAGCAGCTTCGGTGGATCCTACAATGAGCAGTTCTTC. This encodes CASSFGGSYNEQFF. The chain is built from TRBV5-1 and TRBJ2-1; D ambiguous. This CDR3 region has 14 residues. V lost 2 bases, J lost 1 base, and 7 bases lay in between. Per the germline V gene, CDR1 is SGHRS and CDR2 is YFSETQ.

There are many counts of this clonotype. The chain carries TRBV10-3 and TRBJ2-1, with D unclear. The germline V gene encodes CDR1 ENHRY and CDR2 SYGVKD. This CDR3 region has 19 residues. V shed 0 bases and J shed 3 bases, with 21 bases lying between them. DNA for the CDR3: TGTGCCATCAGTGAGTCGACTCTGACCAAACCACACATCTACAATGAGCAGTTCTTC. Translating it yields CAISESTLTKPHIYNEQFF.

This clonotype came up a few times. The gene calls are TRBV7-2 and TRBJ2-7, with 11 bases lining up with TRBD2. This CDR3 spans 14 amino acids. Germline values: CDR1 SGHTA, CDR2 FQGNSA. Trimming cost V 6 bases and J 5 bases; bases outside gene matches: 6. The CDR3 here is CASRVSGGANEQYF. CDR3 bases: TGTGCCAGCAGGGTTAGCGGGGGGGCCAACGAGCAGTACTTC. Complete variable domain (other parts from reference TRBV7-2 and TRBJ2-7): GAGVSQSPSNKVTEKGKDVELRCDPISGHTALYWYRQSLGQGLEFLIYFQGNSAPDKSGLPSDRFSAERTGGSVSTLTIQRTQQEDSAVYLCASRVSGGANEQYFGPGTRLTVT.